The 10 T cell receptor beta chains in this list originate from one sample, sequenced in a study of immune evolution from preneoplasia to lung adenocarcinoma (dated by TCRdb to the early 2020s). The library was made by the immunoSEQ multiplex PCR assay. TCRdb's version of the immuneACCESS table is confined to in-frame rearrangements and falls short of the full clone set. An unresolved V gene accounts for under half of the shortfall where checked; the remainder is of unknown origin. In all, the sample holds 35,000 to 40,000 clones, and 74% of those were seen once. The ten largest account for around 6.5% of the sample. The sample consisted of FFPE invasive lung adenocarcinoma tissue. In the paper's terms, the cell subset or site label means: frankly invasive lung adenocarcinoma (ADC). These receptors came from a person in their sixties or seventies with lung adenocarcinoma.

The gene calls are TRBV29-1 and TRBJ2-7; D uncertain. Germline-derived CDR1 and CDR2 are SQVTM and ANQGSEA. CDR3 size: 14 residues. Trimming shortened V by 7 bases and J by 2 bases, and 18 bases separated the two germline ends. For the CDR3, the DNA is TGCAGCGCTCTGAGGTCTGCCCGGCCCTACGAGCAGTACTTC. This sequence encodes CSALRSARPYEQYF.

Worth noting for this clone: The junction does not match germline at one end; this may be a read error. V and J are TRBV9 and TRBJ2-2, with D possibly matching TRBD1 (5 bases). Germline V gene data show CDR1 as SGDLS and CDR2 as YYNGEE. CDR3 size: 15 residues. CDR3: CANSVAQGNTGELFF. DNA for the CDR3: TGTGCCAACAGCGTGGCTCAGGGGAACACCGGGGAGCTGTTTTTT.

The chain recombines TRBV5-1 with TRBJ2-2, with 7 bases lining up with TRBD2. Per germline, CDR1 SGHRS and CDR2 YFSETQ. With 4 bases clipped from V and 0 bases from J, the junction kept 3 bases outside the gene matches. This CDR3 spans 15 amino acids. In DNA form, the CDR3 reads TGCGCCAGCAGCGGGGGGGGGACGAACACCGGGGAGCTGTTTTTT. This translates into CASSGGGTNTGELFF.

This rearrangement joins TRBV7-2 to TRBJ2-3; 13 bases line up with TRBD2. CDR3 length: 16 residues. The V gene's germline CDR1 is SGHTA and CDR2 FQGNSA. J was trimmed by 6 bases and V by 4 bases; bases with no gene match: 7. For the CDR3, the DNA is TGTGCCAGCAGCTCCGGACTAGCGGGAGTAACGGATACGCAGTATTTT. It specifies CASSSGLAGVTDTQYF.

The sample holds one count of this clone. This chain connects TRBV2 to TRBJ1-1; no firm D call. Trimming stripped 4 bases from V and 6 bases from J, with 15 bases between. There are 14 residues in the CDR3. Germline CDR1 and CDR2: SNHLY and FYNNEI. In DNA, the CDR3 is TGTGCCAGCAGTGCGTCAGACGCAAGGTCTGAAGCTTTCTTT. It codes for CASSASDARSEAFF.

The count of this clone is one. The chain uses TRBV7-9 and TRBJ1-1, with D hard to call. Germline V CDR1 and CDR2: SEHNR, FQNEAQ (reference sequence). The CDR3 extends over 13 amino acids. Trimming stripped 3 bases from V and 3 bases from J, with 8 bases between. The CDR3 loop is CASSLREDTEAFF. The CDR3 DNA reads TGTGCCAGCAGCTTGAGGGAGGACACTGAAGCTTTCTTT.

The CDR3 sequence is CASRGQGPYNEQFF. CDR3 sequence (DNA): TGTGCCAGCAGGGGACAGGGACCGTACAATGAGCAGTTCTTC. The chain is built from TRBV2 and TRBJ2-1, with TRBD1 matching over 9 bases. Per germline, CDR1 SNHLY and CDR2 FYNNEI. There are 14 residues in the CDR3. The V segment lost 6 bases and the J segment 4 bases; nucleotides outside the gene matches: 4.

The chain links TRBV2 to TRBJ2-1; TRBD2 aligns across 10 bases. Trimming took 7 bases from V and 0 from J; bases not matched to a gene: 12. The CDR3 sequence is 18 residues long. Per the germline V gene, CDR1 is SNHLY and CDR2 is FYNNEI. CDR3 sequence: CASTFGLAAESSYNEQFF. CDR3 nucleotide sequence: TGTGCCAGCACCTTTGGACTAGCGGCAGAGAGCTCCTACAATGAGCAGTTCTTC.

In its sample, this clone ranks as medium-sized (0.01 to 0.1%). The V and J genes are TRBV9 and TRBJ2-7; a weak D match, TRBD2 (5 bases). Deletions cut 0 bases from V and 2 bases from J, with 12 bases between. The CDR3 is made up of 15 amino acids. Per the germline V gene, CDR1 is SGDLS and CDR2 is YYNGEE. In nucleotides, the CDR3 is TGTGCCAGCAGCGTAGGAGGGATTGGGGCCTACGAGCAGTACTTC. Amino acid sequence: CASSVGGIGAYEQYF.

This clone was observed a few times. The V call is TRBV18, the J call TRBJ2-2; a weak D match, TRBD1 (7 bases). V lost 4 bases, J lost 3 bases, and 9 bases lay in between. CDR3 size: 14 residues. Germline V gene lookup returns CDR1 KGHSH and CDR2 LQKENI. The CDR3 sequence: CASSRGTDTGELFF. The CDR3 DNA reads TGTGCCAGCTCACGCGGGACAGACACCGGGGAGCTGTTTTTT.